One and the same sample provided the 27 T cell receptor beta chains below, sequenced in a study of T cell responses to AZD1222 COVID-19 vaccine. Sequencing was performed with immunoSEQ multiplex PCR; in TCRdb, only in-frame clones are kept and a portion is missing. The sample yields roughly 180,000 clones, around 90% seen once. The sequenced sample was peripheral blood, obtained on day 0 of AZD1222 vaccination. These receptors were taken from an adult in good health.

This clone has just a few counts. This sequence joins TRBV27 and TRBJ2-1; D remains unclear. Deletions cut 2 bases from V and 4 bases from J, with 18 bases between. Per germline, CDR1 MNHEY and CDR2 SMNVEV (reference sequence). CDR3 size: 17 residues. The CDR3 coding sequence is TGTGCCAGCAGTTTAGGTAGTGGTACCCCAGGTTACAATGAGCAGTTCTTC. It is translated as CASSLGSGTPGYNEQFF.

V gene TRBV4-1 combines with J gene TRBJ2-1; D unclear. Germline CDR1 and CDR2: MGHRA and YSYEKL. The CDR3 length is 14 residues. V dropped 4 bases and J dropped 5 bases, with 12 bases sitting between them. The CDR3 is CASSPTMVHNEQFF. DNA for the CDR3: TGCGCCAGCAGCCCAACGATGGTCCACAATGAGCAGTTCTTC.

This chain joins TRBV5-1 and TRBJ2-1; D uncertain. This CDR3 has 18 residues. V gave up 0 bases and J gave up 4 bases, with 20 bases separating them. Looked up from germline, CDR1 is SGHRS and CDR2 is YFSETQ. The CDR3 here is CASSLDLKWQSLYNEQFF. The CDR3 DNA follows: TGCGCCAGCAGCTTGGATCTGAAATGGCAGTCGCTATACAATGAGCAGTTCTTC.

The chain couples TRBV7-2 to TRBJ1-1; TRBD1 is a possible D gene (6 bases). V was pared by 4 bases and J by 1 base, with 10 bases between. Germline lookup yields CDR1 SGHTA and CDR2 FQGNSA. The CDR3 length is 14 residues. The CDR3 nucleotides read TGTGCCAGCAGCTCACCGGGACAGAACACTGAAGCTTTCTTT. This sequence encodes CASSSPGQNTEAFF.

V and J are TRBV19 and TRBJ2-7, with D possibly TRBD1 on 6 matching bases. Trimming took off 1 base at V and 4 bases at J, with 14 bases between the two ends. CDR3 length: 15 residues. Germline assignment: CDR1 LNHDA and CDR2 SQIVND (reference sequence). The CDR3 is CASSIVPRGGYEQYF. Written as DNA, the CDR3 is TGTGCCAGTAGTATAGTCCCCAGGGGCGGATACGAGCAGTACTTC.

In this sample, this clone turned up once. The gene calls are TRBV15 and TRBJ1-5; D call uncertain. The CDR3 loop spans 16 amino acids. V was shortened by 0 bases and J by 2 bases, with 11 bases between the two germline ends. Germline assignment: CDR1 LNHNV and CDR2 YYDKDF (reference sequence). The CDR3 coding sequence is TGTGCCACCAGCAGAGACAGGTCGGCGGGCAATCAGCCCCAGCATTTT. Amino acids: CATSRDRSAGNQPQHF. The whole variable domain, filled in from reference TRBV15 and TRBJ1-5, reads DAMVIQNPRYQVTQFGKPVTLSCSQTLNHNVMYWYQQKSSQAPKLLFHYYDKDFNNEADTPDNFQSRRPNTSFCFLDIRSPGLGDTAMYLCATSRDRSAGNQPQHFGDGTRLSIL.

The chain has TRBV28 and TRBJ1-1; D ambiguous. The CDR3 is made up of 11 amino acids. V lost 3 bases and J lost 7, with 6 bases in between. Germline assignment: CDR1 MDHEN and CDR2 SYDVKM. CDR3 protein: CASSLRIEAFF. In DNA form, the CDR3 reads TGTGCCAGCAGTTTGCGGATTGAAGCTTTCTTT.

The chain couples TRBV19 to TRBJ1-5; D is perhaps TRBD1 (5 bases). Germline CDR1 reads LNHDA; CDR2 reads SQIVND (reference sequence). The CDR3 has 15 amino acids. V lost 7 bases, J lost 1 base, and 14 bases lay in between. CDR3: CASTPEGTSNQPQHF. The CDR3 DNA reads TGTGCCAGTACCCCGGAGGGGACGAGCAATCAGCCCCAGCATTTT.

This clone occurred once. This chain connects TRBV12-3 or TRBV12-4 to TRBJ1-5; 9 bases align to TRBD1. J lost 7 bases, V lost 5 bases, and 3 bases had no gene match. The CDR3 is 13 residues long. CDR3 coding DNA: TGTGCCAGCAGTGGACAGGGGCGACAGCCCCAGCATTTT. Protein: CASSGQGRQPQHF.

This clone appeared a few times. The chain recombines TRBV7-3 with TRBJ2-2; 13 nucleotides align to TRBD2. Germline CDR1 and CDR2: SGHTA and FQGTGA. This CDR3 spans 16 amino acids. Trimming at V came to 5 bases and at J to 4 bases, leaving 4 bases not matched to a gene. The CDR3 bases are TGTGCCAGCAGCGCAGGACTAGCGGGAGCCACCGGGGAGCTGTTTTTT. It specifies CASSAGLAGATGELFF.

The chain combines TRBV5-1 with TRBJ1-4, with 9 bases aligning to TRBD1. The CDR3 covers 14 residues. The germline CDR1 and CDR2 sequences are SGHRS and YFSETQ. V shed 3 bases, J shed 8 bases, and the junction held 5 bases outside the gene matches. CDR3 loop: CASSSRQGGEKLFF. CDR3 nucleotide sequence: TGCGCCAGCAGCTCACGACAGGGGGGAGAAAAACTGTTTTTT.

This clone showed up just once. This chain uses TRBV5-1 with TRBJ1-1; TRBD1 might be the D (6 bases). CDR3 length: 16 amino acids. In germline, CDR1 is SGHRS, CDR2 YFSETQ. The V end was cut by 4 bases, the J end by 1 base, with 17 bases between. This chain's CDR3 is CASSHAGEERNTEAFF. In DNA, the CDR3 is TGCGCCAGCAGCCATGCAGGGGAAGAAAGGAACACTGAAGCTTTCTTT. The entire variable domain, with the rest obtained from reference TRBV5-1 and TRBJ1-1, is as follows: KAGVTQTPRYLIKTRGQQVTLSCSPISGHRSVSWYQQTPGQGLQFLFEYFSETQRNKGNFPGRFSGRQFSNSRSEMNVSTLELGDSALYLCASSHAGEERNTEAFFGQGTRLTVV.

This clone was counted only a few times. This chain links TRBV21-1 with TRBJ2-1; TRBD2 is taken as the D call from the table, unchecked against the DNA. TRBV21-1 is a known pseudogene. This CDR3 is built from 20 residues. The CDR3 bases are TGTGCCAGCAGCCGGAACAATTGTCCTCGTCCTGGAGGTGCCTACAATGAGCAGTTCTTC. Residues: CASSRNNCPRPGGAYNEQFF.

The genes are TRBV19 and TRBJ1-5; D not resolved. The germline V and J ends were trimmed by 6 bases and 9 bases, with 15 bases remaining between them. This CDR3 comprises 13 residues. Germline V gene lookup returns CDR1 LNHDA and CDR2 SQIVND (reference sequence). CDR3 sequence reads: CASSRAGERPQHF. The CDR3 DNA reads TGTGCCAGTAGCCGCGCCGGGGAGAGGCCCCAGCATTTT.

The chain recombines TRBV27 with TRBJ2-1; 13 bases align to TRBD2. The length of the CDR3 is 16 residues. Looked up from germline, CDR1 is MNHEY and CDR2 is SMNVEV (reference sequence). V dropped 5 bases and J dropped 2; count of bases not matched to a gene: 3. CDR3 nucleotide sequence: TGTGCCAGCAGTAAGGGACTAGCGGGAACCTACAATGAGCAGTTCTTC. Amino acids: CASSKGLAGTYNEQFF.

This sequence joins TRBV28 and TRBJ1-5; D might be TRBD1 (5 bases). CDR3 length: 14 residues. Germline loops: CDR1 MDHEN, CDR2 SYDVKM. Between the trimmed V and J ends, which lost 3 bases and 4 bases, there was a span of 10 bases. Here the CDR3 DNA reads TGTGCCAGCAGTTTCGGGGCAGGGAATCAGCCCCAGCATTTT. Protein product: CASSFGAGNQPQHF.

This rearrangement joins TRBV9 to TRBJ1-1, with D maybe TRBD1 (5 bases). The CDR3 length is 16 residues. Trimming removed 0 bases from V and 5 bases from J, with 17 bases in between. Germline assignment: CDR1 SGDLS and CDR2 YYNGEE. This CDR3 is CASSVGGGVSWTEAFF. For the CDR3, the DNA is TGTGCCAGCAGCGTAGGAGGAGGGGTCTCGTGGACTGAAGCTTTCTTT.

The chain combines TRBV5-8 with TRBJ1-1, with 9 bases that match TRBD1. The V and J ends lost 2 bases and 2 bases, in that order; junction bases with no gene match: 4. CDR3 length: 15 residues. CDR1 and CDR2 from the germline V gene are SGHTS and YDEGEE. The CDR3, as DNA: TGTGCCAGCAGCTTCCTGACAGGGGGAAACACTGAAGCTTTCTTT. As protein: CASSFLTGGNTEAFF.

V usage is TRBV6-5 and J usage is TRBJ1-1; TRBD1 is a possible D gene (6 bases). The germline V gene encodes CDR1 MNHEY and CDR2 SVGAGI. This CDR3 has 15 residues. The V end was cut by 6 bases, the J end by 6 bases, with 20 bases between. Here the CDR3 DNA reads TGTGCCAGCAGCCCGTACTCCATACAGGGAGCTGAAGCTTTCTTT. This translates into CASSPYSIQGAEAFF.

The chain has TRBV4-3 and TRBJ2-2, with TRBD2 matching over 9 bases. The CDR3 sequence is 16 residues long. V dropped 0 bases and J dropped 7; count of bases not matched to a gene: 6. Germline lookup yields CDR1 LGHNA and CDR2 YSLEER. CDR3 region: CASSQDRGLAIGELFF. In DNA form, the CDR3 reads TGCGCCAGCAGCCAAGATCGAGGACTAGCGATCGGGGAGCTGTTTTTT.

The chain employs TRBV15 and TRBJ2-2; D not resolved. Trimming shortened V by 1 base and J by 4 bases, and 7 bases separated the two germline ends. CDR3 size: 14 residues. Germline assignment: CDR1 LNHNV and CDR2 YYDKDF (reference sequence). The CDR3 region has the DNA TGTGCCACCAGCAGAGTTTTTTTCACCGGGGAGCTGTTTTTT. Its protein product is CATSRVFFTGELFF.

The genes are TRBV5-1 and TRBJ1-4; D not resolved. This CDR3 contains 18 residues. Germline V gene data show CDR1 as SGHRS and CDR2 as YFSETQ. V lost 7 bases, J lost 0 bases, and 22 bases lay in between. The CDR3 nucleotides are TGCGCCAGCGGCCCCACAGCAGTATCGAGGGCAACTAATGAAAAACTGTTTTTT. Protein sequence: CASGPTAVSRATNEKLFF.

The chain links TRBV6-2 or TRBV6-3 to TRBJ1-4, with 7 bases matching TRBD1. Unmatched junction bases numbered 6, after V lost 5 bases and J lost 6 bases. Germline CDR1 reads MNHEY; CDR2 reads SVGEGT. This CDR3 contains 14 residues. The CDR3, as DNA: TGTGCCAGCAGTACCCCGGGACAGTATGAAAAACTGTTTTTT. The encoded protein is CASSTPGQYEKLFF.

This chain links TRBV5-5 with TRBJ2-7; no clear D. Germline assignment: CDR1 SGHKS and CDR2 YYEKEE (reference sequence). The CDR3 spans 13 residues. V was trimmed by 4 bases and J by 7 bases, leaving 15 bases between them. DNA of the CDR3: TGTGCCAGCAGCCTAAGGTACTCCGGAGAGCAGTACTTC. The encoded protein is CASSLRYSGEQYF.

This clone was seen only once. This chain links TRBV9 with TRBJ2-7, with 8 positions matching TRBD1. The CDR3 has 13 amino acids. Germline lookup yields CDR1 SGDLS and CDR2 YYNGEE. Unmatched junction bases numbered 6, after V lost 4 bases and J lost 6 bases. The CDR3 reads CASSPRQGREQYF. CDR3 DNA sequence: TGTGCCAGCAGCCCGCGACAGGGGCGCGAGCAGTACTTC.

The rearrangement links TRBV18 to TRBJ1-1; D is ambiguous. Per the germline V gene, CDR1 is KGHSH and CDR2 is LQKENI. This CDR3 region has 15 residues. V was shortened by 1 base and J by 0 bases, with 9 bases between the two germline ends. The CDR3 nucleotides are TGTGCCAGCTCACCACGTAAGAGGGTGAACACTGAAGCTTTCTTT. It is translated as CASSPRKRVNTEAFF.

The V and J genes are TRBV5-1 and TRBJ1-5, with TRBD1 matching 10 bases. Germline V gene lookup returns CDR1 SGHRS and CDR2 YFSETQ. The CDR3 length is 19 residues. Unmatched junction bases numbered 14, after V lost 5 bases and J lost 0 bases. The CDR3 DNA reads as TGCGCCAGCAGTTGGTTTGACCGGGACAGGGGCCCTAGCAATCAGCCCCAGCATTTT. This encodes CASSWFDRDRGPSNQPQHF.